These 28 T cell receptor beta chains came from one sample sequenced in a study of blood T cell repertoires in COVID-19. Here immunoSEQ multiplex PCR was the method, and the copy in TCRdb shows in-frame clones only, minus some. This sample yields around 190,000 clones, of which about 81% are seen a single time; around 9% belongs to the top ten. The material sequenced was PBMCs or T cells enriched from blood (not recorded which). These receptors were taken from a man aged 40-55 years who had recovered from COVID-19.

This clone appeared a single time. The chain couples TRBV2 to TRBJ1-2, with D perhaps TRBD1 (6 bases). Germline-derived CDR1 and CDR2 are SNHLY and FYNNEI. CDR3 length: 15 amino acids. Trimming took 8 bases from V and 0 from J, leaving 16 bases between them. CDR3 protein: CASHPQGSTNYGYTF. CDR3 in DNA: TGTGCCAGCCACCCACAGGGTTCAACTAACTATGGCTACACCTTC.

The chain employs TRBV6-5 and TRBJ2-7; 11 bases are a match to TRBD1. The junction had 8 bases not matched to a gene; V was cut back by 5 bases and J by 5 bases. The CDR3 runs 15 residues. The germline CDR1 and CDR2 sequences are MNHEY and SVGAGI. The DNA of the CDR3 is TGTGCCAGCAGTCGAGGACAGGGGGCTTTTGACGAGCAGTACTTC. Its translation: CASSRGQGAFDEQYF.

The chain couples TRBV11-1 to TRBJ2-2, with D tentatively TRBD1 or TRBD2 (5 bases each). From germline, CDR1 is SGHAT and CDR2 FQDESV (reference sequence). V was shortened by 5 bases and J by 5 bases, with 9 bases between the two germline ends. The CDR3 length is 13 residues. The CDR3 DNA follows: TGTGCCAGCAGCCTAGAGGGGACCGGGGAGCTGTTTTTT. Encoded protein: CASSLEGTGELFF.

The V and J genes are TRBV9 and TRBJ1-1, with a tentative D call TRBD1 (6 bases). CDR3 length: 15 residues. Trimming stripped 4 bases from V and 3 bases from J, with 16 bases between. From germline, CDR1 is SGDLS and CDR2 YYNGEE. The CDR3 spells CASSQRPTGDTEAFF. CDR3 bases: TGTGCCAGCAGCCAAAGGCCGACAGGAGACACTGAAGCTTTCTTT.

CDR3 sequence reads: CASTKQGRSTDTQYF. Written as DNA, the CDR3 is TGTGCCAGCACCAAGCAAGGGAGGAGCACAGATACGCAGTATTTT. The V call is TRBV27, the J call TRBJ2-3; TRBD2 might be the D (6 bases). V gave up 7 bases and J gave up 0 bases, with 14 bases separating them. Germline lookup yields CDR1 MNHEY and CDR2 SMNVEV (reference sequence). CDR3 length: 15 amino acids.

The gene calls are TRBV9 and TRBJ2-1, with 12 bases aligning to TRBD2. The CDR3 loop spans 16 amino acids. After removal of 3 bases from V and 6 bases from J, the junction contained 7 bases not matched to a gene. Germline lookup yields CDR1 SGDLS and CDR2 YYNGEE. The CDR3 DNA is TGTGCCAGCAGCGGGGGACTAGCGGGTCTTATCAATGAGCAGTTCTTC. This gives the protein CASSGGLAGLINEQFF.

The V call is TRBV5-1, the J call TRBJ1-1, with 10 bases that match TRBD1. Germline V gives CDR1 SGHRS, CDR2 YFSETQ. The V and J ends lost 0 bases and 10 bases, in that order; junction bases with no gene match: 9. The CDR3 extends over 15 amino acids. Here the CDR3 DNA reads TGCGCCAGCAGCTTGGGACAGGGGGCAGGGGTTGGAGCTTTCTTT. Its translation: CASSLGQGAGVGAFF.

In its sample, this clone was seen a few times. The gene calls are TRBV7-9 and TRBJ2-2, with TRBD2 matching 15 bases. Trimming cost V 8 bases and J 1 base; bases outside gene matches: 11. The CDR3 totals 19 residues. Germline loops: CDR1 SEHNR, CDR2 FQNEAQ (reference sequence). The CDR3 sequence is CASSPAGTSGGLNTGELFF. As DNA, the CDR3 is TGTGCCAGCTCCCCCGCCGGGACTAGCGGGGGGCTGAACACCGGGGAGCTGTTTTTT.

This clone was found once. The rearrangement links TRBV15 to TRBJ2-1; 7 bases agree with TRBD2. CDR3 length equals 15 residues. Germline V gives CDR1 LNHNV, CDR2 YYDKDF (reference sequence). V was clipped by 2 bases and J by 6 bases; unmatched bases: 7. CDR3 nucleotides: TGTGCCACCAGCAGAATGCCGGGGGGTAGCAATGAGCAGTTCTTC. Encoded protein: CATSRMPGGSNEQFF.

The chain uses TRBV18 and TRBJ1-1, with D perhaps matching TRBD1 (6 bases). V gave up 1 base and J gave up 1 base, with 19 bases separating them. The CDR3 length is 18 residues. Germline V gene sequence: CDR1 KGHSH, CDR2 LQKENI. DNA for the CDR3: TGTGCCAGCTCACCACGTCCGAGGACAGCTCTAACGAACACTGAAGCTTTCTTT. Translation gives CASSPRPRTALTNTEAFF. The full variable domain, its missing parts supplied by reference TRBV18 and TRBJ1-1, is NAGVMQNPRHLVRRRGQEARLRCSPMKGHSHVYWYRQLPEEGLKFMVYLQKENIIDESGMPKERFSAEFPKEGPSILRIQQVVRGDSAAYFCASSPRPRTALTNTEAFFGQGTRLTVV.

The J gene is TRBJ1-2, the V gene TRBV2, with 7 positions matching TRBD1. CDR1 is SNHLY, CDR2 FYNNEI, per germline. Trimming took 4 bases from V and 4 from J; bases not matched to a gene: 15. The CDR3 sequence is 17 residues long. Written as DNA, the CDR3 is TGTGCCAGCAGTGTGACTCCCAAAGGGGACAGTTCCTATGGCTACACCTTC. Amino acids: CASSVTPKGDSSYGYTF.

The chain employs TRBV29-1 and TRBJ1-5, with D tentatively TRBD1 (6 bases). The CDR3 has 13 amino acids. V lost 2 bases to trimming and J lost 5 bases, with 10 bases between them. Germline V gene sequence: CDR1 SQVTM, CDR2 ANQGSEA. CDR3 protein: CSVETDSDQPQHF. CDR3 nucleotide sequence: TGCAGCGTTGAAACGGACAGTGATCAGCCCCAGCATTTT. Full variable domain (rest looked up from reference TRBV29-1 and TRBJ1-5): SAVISQKPSRDICQRGTSLTIQCQVDSQVTMMFWYRQQPGQSLTLIATANQGSEATYESGFVIDKFPISRPNLTFSTLTVSNMSPEDSSIYLCSVETDSDQPQHFGDGTRLSIL.

This clone was counted a few times. This sample also contains other DNA sequences that code for the same CDR3. CDR3 sequence: CASSSVGGNYGYTF. Here the CDR3 DNA reads TGTGCCAGCAGTTCCGTCGGGGGGAATTATGGCTACACCTTC. The J gene is TRBJ1-2, the V gene TRBV6-5, with a possible D match to TRBD1 (5 bases). Germline V gene sequence: CDR1 MNHEY, CDR2 SVGAGI. The V end lost 4 bases, the J end lost 5 bases, and 14 bases lay between the germline ends. CDR3 length equals 14 residues.

The V and J genes are TRBV3-1 (or the pseudogene TRBV3-2) and TRBJ1-3; D not resolved. This CDR3 has 13 amino acids. CDR1 is LGHDT and CDR2 is YNNKEL in the germline V gene (reference sequence). V was clipped by 3 bases and J by 7 bases, with 10 bases between them. This CDR3 reads CASSHLGGNTIYF. In DNA, the CDR3 is TGTGCCAGCAGCCACTTGGGAGGGAACACCATATATTTT.

This clone turned up a few times. The chain is built from TRBV2 and TRBJ1-1; TRBD1 agrees at 9 bases. Losses at the gene ends were 8 bases for V and 0 bases for J; bases not matched to a gene: 1. Germline CDR1 reads SNHLY; CDR2 reads FYNNEI. This CDR3 is built from 13 residues. Here the CDR3 DNA reads TGTGCCAGCGGACAGGGGTTGAACACTGAAGCTTTCTTT. It translates to CASGQGLNTEAFF.

This clone was picked up a small number of times. The chain combines TRBV5-4 with TRBJ2-2; the match to TRBD1 covers 9 bases. The germline gives CDR1 SGHNT, CDR2 YYREEE (reference sequence). The V gene end was trimmed by 4 bases and the J gene end by 0 bases; junction bases not matched to a gene: 4. The CDR3 contains 16 residues. The CDR3 DNA sequence: TGTGCCAGCAGCCCGGGACAGGGCGCGAACACCGGGGAGCTGTTTTTT. It yields the protein CASSPGQGANTGELFF.

The rearrangement links TRBV20-1 to TRBJ2-7, with a tentative D call TRBD2 (7 bases). Trimming left V 3 bases short and J 6 bases short, with 15 bases between. This CDR3 is built from 13 residues. Per the germline V gene, CDR1 is DFQATT and CDR2 is SNEGSKA (reference sequence). This chain's CDR3 is CSASEGGKGEQYF. As DNA, the CDR3 is TGCAGTGCTAGTGAGGGGGGGAAAGGCGAGCAGTACTTC.

This chain links TRBV10-3 with TRBJ2-1, with no clear D. V gave up 3 bases and J gave up 4 bases, with 16 bases separating them. The CDR3 runs 16 residues. Germline loops: CDR1 ENHRY, CDR2 SYGVKD. The CDR3 spells CAISDLAFPPYNEQFF. CDR3 DNA sequence: TGTGCCATCAGTGACCTGGCATTCCCTCCGTACAATGAGCAGTTCTTC.

This chain links TRBV4-2 with TRBJ2-1; 8 bases are a match to TRBD2. The CDR3 has 16 residues. CDR1 and CDR2 from the germline V gene are LGHNA and YNFKEQ. Losses at the gene ends were 2 bases for V and 6 bases for J; bases not matched to a gene: 9. CDR3 nucleotides: TGTGCCAGCAGCCAAACGGGACTAGAATTGGTCAATGAGCAGTTCTTC. It specifies CASSQTGLELVNEQFF.

The chain uses TRBV5-1 and TRBJ1-4; 10 bases match TRBD1. The germline CDR1 and CDR2 sequences are SGHRS and YFSETQ. The CDR3 is made up of 15 amino acids. After removal of 4 bases from V and 8 bases from J, the junction contained 8 bases not matched to a gene. The CDR3 sequence: CASSEGAGQGEKLFF. CDR3 DNA: TGCGCCAGCAGCGAAGGAGCGGGACAGGGGGAAAAACTGTTTTTT.

The chain links TRBV27 to TRBJ2-1; 11 positions match TRBD2. The CDR3 runs 14 residues. V was pared by 4 bases and J by 6 bases, with 2 bases of the junction left unmatched. Germline assignment: CDR1 MNHEY and CDR2 SMNVEV (reference sequence). The CDR3 is CASSYSGRANEQFF. The CDR3 region has the DNA TGTGCCAGCAGTTATAGCGGGAGGGCCAATGAGCAGTTCTTC.

The chain has TRBV10-3 and TRBJ2-1; 13 bases line up with TRBD2. The trim removed 5 bases at V and 5 bases at J, leaving 6 bases unmatched. The CDR3 extends over 16 amino acids. Per germline, CDR1 ENHRY and CDR2 SYGVKD. CDR3 region: CAISLGTSGGDNEQFF. The CDR3 DNA sequence: TGTGCCATCAGTTTAGGAACTAGCGGGGGGGACAATGAGCAGTTCTTC.

The chain links TRBV4-2 to TRBJ1-1; perhaps TRBD1 as D (5 bases). The germline V and J ends were trimmed by 4 bases and 3 bases, with 9 bases remaining between them. Germline loops: CDR1 LGHNA, CDR2 YNFKEQ. This CDR3 comprises 13 residues. The CDR3 here is CASSLQGDTEAFF. Written as DNA, the CDR3 is TGTGCCAGCAGCCTGCAGGGTGACACTGAAGCTTTCTTT.

The chain links TRBV5-4 to TRBJ1-2; no clear D. Looked up from germline, CDR1 is SGHNT and CDR2 is YYREEE (reference sequence). Trimming pared 4 bases from V and 0 bases from J, leaving 10 bases between. The CDR3 runs to 14 residues. CDR3 region: CASSLPPANYGYTF. The CDR3 bases are TGTGCCAGCAGCCTGCCACCAGCTAACTATGGCTACACCTTC.

This chain uses TRBV2 with TRBJ1-2; 8 nucleotides agree with TRBD1. Per the germline V gene, CDR1 is SNHLY and CDR2 is FYNNEI. J was trimmed by 8 bases and V by 3 bases; bases with no gene match: 11. CDR3 size: 15 residues. CDR3 DNA sequence: TGTGCCAGCAGTGATAGGGGGACAGGCGTCGGGGGCTACACCTTC. This gives the protein CASSDRGTGVGGYTF.

This clone was counted a single time. This chain joins TRBV2 and TRBJ2-1, with TRBD2 matching over 12 bases. Losses at the gene ends were 7 bases for V and 4 bases for J; bases not matched to a gene: 5. Germline loops: CDR1 SNHLY, CDR2 FYNNEI. The CDR3 contains 15 residues. The CDR3: CASTRGTSGYNEQFF. The CDR3 nucleotides are TGTGCCAGCACCCGAGGGACTAGCGGGTACAATGAGCAGTTCTTC.

This clone was counted ten times or more. CDR3 region: CAWGTGGWETQYF. Here the CDR3 DNA reads TGTGCCTGGGGTACAGGGGGCTGGGAGACCCAGTACTTC. The chain recombines TRBV30 with TRBJ2-5, with 9 bases aligning to TRBD1. With 5 bases clipped from V and 5 bases from J, the junction kept 6 bases outside the gene matches. In germline, CDR1 is GTSNPN, CDR2 SVGIG (reference sequence). The CDR3 covers 13 residues.

The chain has TRBV5-4 and TRBJ1-2, with 11 bases fitting TRBD1. In germline, CDR1 is SGHNT, CDR2 YYREEE (reference sequence). The CDR3 length is 16 residues. Trimming at V came to 4 bases and at J to 8 bases, leaving 13 bases not matched to a gene. The CDR3 nucleotides are TGTGCCAGCAGCCTCCTGGATTGGGGACAGGGGGGCGGCTACACCTTC. It codes for CASSLLDWGQGGGYTF. Full variable domain (outside the CDR3, taken from reference TRBV5-4 and TRBJ1-2): ETGVTQSPTHLIKTRGQQVTLRCSSQSGHNTVSWYQQALGQGPQFIFQYYREEENGRGNFPPRFSGLQFPNYSSELNVNALELDDSALYLCASSLLDWGQGGGYTFGSGTRLTVV.